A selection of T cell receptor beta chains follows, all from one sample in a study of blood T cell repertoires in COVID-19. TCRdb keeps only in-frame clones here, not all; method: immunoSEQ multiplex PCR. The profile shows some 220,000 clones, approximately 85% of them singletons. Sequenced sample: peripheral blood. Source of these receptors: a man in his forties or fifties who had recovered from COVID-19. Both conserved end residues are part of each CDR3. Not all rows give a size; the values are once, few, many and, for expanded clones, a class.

CDR3 protein: CASSERESSYEQYF
V gene: TRBV10-1
clone size: NA

CDR3 protein: CASSQRGRTQPQHF
V gene: TRBV3-1/TRBV3-2
clone size: NA

CDR3 protein: CASSQMGEQYF
V gene: TRBV3-1/TRBV3-2
clone size: NA

CDR3 protein: CASSLSFRGRGYTF
V gene: TRBV27
clone size: NA

CDR3 protein: CASSLGQGSDTQYF
V gene: TRBV19
clone size: NA

CDR3 protein: CASSSSGLAPDTQYF
V gene: TRBV5-1
clone size: NA

CDR3 protein: CASSLRDRGRETQYF
V gene: TRBV2
clone size: NA

CDR3 protein: CASSPRDSNEKLFF
V gene: TRBV7-9
clone size: NA

CDR3 protein: CASIPGVNTEAFF
V gene: TRBV5-8
clone size: NA

CDR3 protein: CAWRDYSYGYTF
V gene: TRBV30
clone size: NA

CDR3 protein: CASSKGLTGAKTNEKLFF
V gene: TRBV21-1
clone size: NA

CDR3 protein: CASSSPSSGPDTQYF
V gene: TRBV28
clone size: NA

CDR3 protein: CASSSGGAGYNEQFF
V gene: TRBV28
clone size: NA

CDR3 protein: CASSTQREPPYEQYF
V gene: TRBV5-6
clone size: NA

CDR3 protein: CASSNRVNEQFF
V gene: TRBV10-1
clone size: NA

CDR3 protein: CATSLGTSGTHEQYF
V gene: TRBV24-1
clone size: NA

CDR3 protein: CASGPAYQPQHF
V gene: TRBV28
clone size: NA

CDR3 protein: CASSQGSTAINEKLFF
V gene: TRBV18
clone size: NA

CDR3 protein: CASMDRESNYGYTF
V gene: TRBV5-1
clone size: NA

CDR3 protein: CASSRLTGGTYGYTF
V gene: TRBV3-1/TRBV3-2
clone size: NA

CDR3 protein: CASSLGLAGGSGYNEQFF
V gene: TRBV5-4
clone size: NA

CDR3 protein: CASSPIAVQETQYF
V gene: TRBV5-4
clone size: few

CDR3 protein: CASSFQAGGKDEQFF
V gene: TRBV28
clone size: NA

CDR3 protein: CASSEGQGLEKLFF
V gene: TRBV6-1
clone size: NA

CDR3 protein: CASTPWRDRQETQYF
V gene: TRBV6-2/TRBV6-3
clone size: NA

CDR3 protein: CASSSGLAGVSVYNEQFF
V gene: TRBV7-2
clone size: NA

CDR3 protein: CAWSGGTGITDTQYF
V gene: TRBV30
clone size: few

CDR3 protein: CASSLRTSGSSYEQYF
V gene: TRBV18
clone size: once

CDR3 protein: CASSPYSEDEQYF
V gene: TRBV18
clone size: NA

CDR3 protein: CASRQQGNEQFF
V gene: TRBV11-1
clone size: NA

CDR3 protein: CASSLPAGVLSYEQYF
V gene: TRBV11-2
clone size: NA

CDR3 protein: CASSFSGGKTEAFF
V gene: TRBV6-5
clone size: few

CDR3 protein: CASTGGASNTGELFF
V gene: TRBV27
clone size: NA

CDR3 protein: CAWSVRGLSGYTF
V gene: TRBV30
clone size: NA

CDR3 protein: CATSDAGGSQPQHF
V gene: TRBV24-1
clone size: NA

CDR3 protein: CASSQQGNWNEKLFF
V gene: TRBV7-2
clone size: NA

CDR3 protein: CASSLRVAGGYTDTQYF
V gene: TRBV11-3
clone size: NA

CDR3 protein: CASSPGGQGVFEQFF
V gene: TRBV11-3
clone size: once

CDR3 protein: CASRLRDITSYEQYF
V gene: TRBV21-1
clone size: NA

CDR3 protein: CATTKSGASNTGELFF
V gene: TRBV24-1
clone size: NA

CDR3 protein: CASSYSRFAGELFF
V gene: TRBV6-5
clone size: NA

CDR3 protein: CASSLGQGDEQFF
V gene: TRBV5-4
clone size: NA

CDR3 protein: CASSEGGGHGYTF
V gene: TRBV6-1
clone size: NA

CDR3 protein: CASSQPGQGHYGYTF
V gene: TRBV18
clone size: NA

CDR3 protein: CATLDSKAISYEQYF
V gene: TRBV2
clone size: NA

CDR3 protein: CASSDTGFKVNTGELFF
V gene: TRBV4-1
clone size: NA

CDR3 protein: CAIRAPSGRRGTDTQYF
V gene: TRBV10-3
clone size: NA

CDR3 protein: CARVPGQKSPQHF
V gene: TRBV10-1
clone size: NA

CDR3 protein: CASSQGQGAGEQYF
V gene: TRBV3-1/TRBV3-2
clone size: NA

CDR3 protein: CASSLVGAGGSYEQYF
V gene: TRBV7-9
clone size: NA

CDR3 protein: CASSSFTNEKLFF
V gene: TRBV7-2
clone size: NA

CDR3 protein: CASLNEKLFF
V gene: TRBV21-1
clone size: NA